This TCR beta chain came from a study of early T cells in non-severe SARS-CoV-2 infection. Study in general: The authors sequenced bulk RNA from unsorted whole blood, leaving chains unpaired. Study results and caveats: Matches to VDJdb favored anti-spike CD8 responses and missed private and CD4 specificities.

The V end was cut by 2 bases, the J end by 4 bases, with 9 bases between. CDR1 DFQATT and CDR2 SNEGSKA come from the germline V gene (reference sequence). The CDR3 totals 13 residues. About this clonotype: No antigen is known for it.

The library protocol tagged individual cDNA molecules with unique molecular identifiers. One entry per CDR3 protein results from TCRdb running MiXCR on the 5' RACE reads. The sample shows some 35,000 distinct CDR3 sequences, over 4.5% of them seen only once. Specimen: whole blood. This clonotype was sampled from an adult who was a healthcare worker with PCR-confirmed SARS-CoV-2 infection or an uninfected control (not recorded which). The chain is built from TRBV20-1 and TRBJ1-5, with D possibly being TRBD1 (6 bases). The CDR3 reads CSARLQGNQPQHF. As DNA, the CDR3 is TGCAGTGCTAGATTACAGGGAAATCAGCCCCAGCATTTT.